Listed below are T cell receptor beta chains from one sample, sequenced in a study of blood T cell repertoires in COVID-19. TCRdb's table, derived via immunoSEQ multiplex PCR, lists solely in-frame clones and lacks some. The data hold 450,000 to 600,000 clones, with roughly 87% observed a single time. What was sequenced was PBMCs or T cells enriched from blood (not recorded which). These receptors all come from a woman under 30 who had recovered from COVID-19. Each CDR3 is given with its conserved first and last residue. The order of the fields is J gene, V gene, CDR3 length, CDR3 protein.

J gene: TRBJ2-7; V gene: TRBV6-2/TRBV6-3; CDR3 length: 14; CDR3 protein: CASSYVGGTYEQYF
J gene: TRBJ1-6; V gene: TRBV10-3; CDR3 length: 16; CDR3 protein: CAISVSQGLYNSPLHF
J gene: TRBJ2-5; V gene: TRBV11-3; CDR3 length: 15; CDR3 protein: CASSLGGGAGETQYF
J gene: TRBJ2-7; V gene: TRBV7-9; CDR3 length: 15; CDR3 protein: CASSSLKGEAYEQYF
J gene: TRBJ2-5; V gene: TRBV25-1; CDR3 length: 14; CDR3 protein: CASRDQGAGETQYF
J gene: TRBJ2-1; V gene: TRBV7-9; CDR3 length: 15; CDR3 protein: CASSLNSGGYNEQFF
J gene: TRBJ2-7; V gene: TRBV28; CDR3 length: 14; CDR3 protein: CASSTPREAYEQYF
J gene: TRBJ1-1; V gene: TRBV30; CDR3 length: 12; CDR3 protein: CAWRGAESEAFF
J gene: TRBJ2-3; V gene: TRBV2; CDR3 length: 15; CDR3 protein: CASSVLRGSTDTQYF
J gene: TRBJ1-1; V gene: TRBV28; CDR3 length: 16; CDR3 protein: CASSPPYKPWERWAFF
J gene: TRBJ2-2; V gene: TRBV10-2; CDR3 length: 15; CDR3 protein: CASGGEQRNTGELFF
J gene: TRBJ1-1; V gene: TRBV5-5; CDR3 length: 14; CDR3 protein: CASSLGTANTEAFF
J gene: TRBJ1-2; V gene: TRBV14; CDR3 length: 15; CDR3 protein: CASSQERGQSYGYTF
J gene: TRBJ1-6; V gene: TRBV29-1; CDR3 length: 13; CDR3 protein: CSAGTGNNSPLHF
J gene: TRBJ2-7; V gene: TRBV3-1/TRBV3-2; CDR3 length: 13; CDR3 protein: CASSQEGGYEQYF
J gene: TRBJ1-5; V gene: TRBV30; CDR3 length: 12; CDR3 protein: CAWGQDNQPQHF
J gene: TRBJ2-1; V gene: TRBV6-4; CDR3 length: 15; CDR3 protein: CASSESSGEENEQFF
J gene: TRBJ2-2; V gene: TRBV7-9; CDR3 length: 14; CDR3 protein: CASSPGTNTGELFF
J gene: TRBJ2-7; V gene: TRBV12-3/TRBV12-4; CDR3 length: 13; CDR3 protein: CASSLTRVGEQYF
J gene: TRBJ2-1; V gene: TRBV19; CDR3 length: 15; CDR3 protein: CASKGLAGSYNEQFF
J gene: TRBJ2-5; V gene: TRBV5-6; CDR3 length: 16; CDR3 protein: CASSLPGTGRQETQYF
J gene: TRBJ2-1; V gene: TRBV5-1; CDR3 length: 13; CDR3 protein: CASSLARDYEQFF
J gene: TRBJ1-1; V gene: TRBV5-6; CDR3 length: 15; CDR3 protein: CASSSRQGGLAVAFF
J gene: TRBJ2-1; V gene: TRBV5-6; CDR3 length: 15; CDR3 protein: CASSLGTGVFVEQFF
J gene: TRBJ1-2; V gene: TRBV5-6; CDR3 length: 12; CDR3 protein: CASSFRGWGYTF
J gene: TRBJ1-1; V gene: TRBV4-1; CDR3 length: 13; CDR3 protein: CASSRAVGGKAFF
J gene: TRBJ2-3; V gene: TRBV9; CDR3 length: 14; CDR3 protein: CASSVAGGADTQYF
J gene: TRBJ1-3; V gene: TRBV2; CDR3 length: 14; CDR3 protein: CASSGTVSGNTIYF
J gene: TRBJ1-1; V gene: TRBV2; CDR3 length: 15; CDR3 protein: CASSELLETGTEAFF
J gene: TRBJ1-1; V gene: TRBV19; CDR3 length: 13; CDR3 protein: CASRGQGNAEAFF
J gene: TRBJ2-2; V gene: TRBV7-7; CDR3 length: 13; CDR3 protein: CASSTLTAGELFF
J gene: TRBJ1-1; V gene: TRBV5-1; CDR3 length: 15; CDR3 protein: CASSLEDRDDTEAFF
J gene: TRBJ1-6; V gene: TRBV2; CDR3 length: 13; CDR3 protein: CASRGTGASPLHF
J gene: TRBJ2-2; V gene: TRBV2; CDR3 length: 14; CDR3 protein: CASSGGRNTGELFF
J gene: TRBJ1-4; V gene: TRBV7-9; CDR3 length: 19; CDR3 protein: CASSPDRGKTGATNEKLFF
J gene: TRBJ1-2; V gene: TRBV6-5; CDR3 length: 14; CDR3 protein: CASRLTGGTGGYTF
J gene: TRBJ2-2; V gene: TRBV13; CDR3 length: 13; CDR3 protein: CASSLGGAGELFF
J gene: TRBJ2-2; V gene: TRBV1; CDR3 length: 17; CDR3 protein: CTSSQGRWTPNTGELFF
J gene: TRBJ1-2; V gene: TRBV30; CDR3 length: 13; CDR3 protein: CAWSGDRVKGYTF
J gene: TRBJ2-7; V gene: TRBV2; CDR3 length: 14; CDR3 protein: CASSEAGGMDEQYF
J gene: TRBJ2-3; V gene: TRBV28; CDR3 length: 12; CDR3 protein: CASAVGTDTQYF
J gene: TRBJ1-2; V gene: TRBV4-1; CDR3 length: 16; CDR3 protein: CASSQVGTEIAYGYTF
J gene: TRBJ1-1; V gene: TRBV5-1; CDR3 length: 13; CDR3 protein: CASSLGGSSQAFF
J gene: TRBJ2-7; V gene: TRBV5-1; CDR3 length: 15; CDR3 protein: CASSLGLGLVYEQYF
J gene: TRBJ1-5; V gene: TRBV18; CDR3 length: 13; CDR3 protein: CASSPYSNQPQHF
J gene: TRBJ2-3; V gene: TRBV5-8; CDR3 length: 16; CDR3 protein: CASSAISGGTTDTQYF
J gene: TRBJ1-5; V gene: TRBV30; CDR3 length: 13; CDR3 protein: CAWRGASGQPQHF
J gene: TRBJ1-2; V gene: TRBV29-1; CDR3 length: 10; CDR3 protein: CSVVEGGYTF
J gene: TRBJ2-7; V gene: TRBV5-6; CDR3 length: 15; CDR3 protein: CASSLGTGGGREQYF
J gene: TRBJ1-2; V gene: TRBV5-1; CDR3 length: 17; CDR3 protein: CASSPGQGALRNYGYTF
J gene: TRBJ2-1; V gene: TRBV24-1; CDR3 length: 16; CDR3 protein: CATSDSGRSSYNEQFF
J gene: TRBJ2-2; V gene: TRBV4-1; CDR3 length: 16; CDR3 protein: CASSQRQGQYTGELFF
J gene: TRBJ2-7; V gene: TRBV30; CDR3 length: 14; CDR3 protein: CAWTAGTGVYEQYF
J gene: TRBJ2-7; V gene: TRBV11-2; CDR3 length: 15; CDR3 protein: CASSLVRGLSYEQYF
J gene: TRBJ1-1; V gene: TRBV6-4; CDR3 length: 14; CDR3 protein: CASSTDPGGTEAFF
J gene: TRBJ1-2; V gene: TRBV9; CDR3 length: 16; CDR3 protein: CASSNSLGHVKDGYTF
J gene: TRBJ1-1; V gene: TRBV28; CDR3 length: 16; CDR3 protein: CASSPPTGGMNTEAFF